The rows below give T cell receptor beta chains drawn from one sample of a study of T cells after somatic rescue of genetic block. TCRdb's table, derived via immunoSEQ multiplex PCR, lists solely in-frame clones and lacks some. Here the sample spans around 67,000 clones, around 90% being singletons. The sample was peripheral blood mononuclear cells (PBMCs). The receptors derive from a man aged 25-45 years. CDR3s leave out the opening cysteine and the closing phenylalanine or tryptophan. Fields, in order: CDR3 length, V gene, CDR3 protein.

cdr3_length: 14
v_call: TRBV19
cdr3_aa: ASSSSSRAPRTEAF

cdr3_length: 16
v_call: TRBV19
cdr3_aa: ASSIDRRQPDSGNTIY

cdr3_length: 13
v_call: TRBV6-5
cdr3_aa: ASSFTPGPEDEQF

cdr3_length: 11
v_call: TRBV11-3
cdr3_aa: ASSFTGGYEQF

cdr3_length: 12
v_call: TRBV28
cdr3_aa: ASSRTESTGELF

cdr3_length: 14
v_call: TRBV5-1
cdr3_aa: ASSSGTSGNTGELF

cdr3_length: 11
v_call: TRBV7-3
cdr3_aa: ASSLSGDREAF

cdr3_length: 12
v_call: TRBV2
cdr3_aa: ASSTQGANQPQH

cdr3_length: 12
v_call: TRBV2
cdr3_aa: ASAGQGMVKGYT

cdr3_length: 12
v_call: TRBV19
cdr3_aa: ASSIRDSNQPQH

cdr3_length: 13
v_call: TRBV10-3
cdr3_aa: AISEGRGRVTEAF

cdr3_length: 17
v_call: TRBV5-8
cdr3_aa: ASSLVLAGGPESTDTQY

cdr3_length: 14
v_call: TRBV4-2
cdr3_aa: ASSHQVLSGFGEQF

cdr3_length: 12
v_call: TRBV9
cdr3_aa: ASSGQGLNYGYT

cdr3_length: 10
v_call: TRBV28
cdr3_aa: ATQVGDQPQH

cdr3_length: 12
v_call: TRBV5-6
cdr3_aa: ASSRGGTSEYHF

cdr3_length: 13
v_call: TRBV5-4
cdr3_aa: ASSLSGVPYNEQF

cdr3_length: 13
v_call: TRBV11-3
cdr3_aa: ASSLGTGDSYEQY

cdr3_length: 14
v_call: TRBV6-1
cdr3_aa: ASSGLAGQASYEQY

cdr3_length: 8
v_call: TRBV29-1
cdr3_aa: SARLNEQF

cdr3_length: 13
v_call: TRBV6-5
cdr3_aa: ASSSRNLANYEQY

cdr3_length: 13
v_call: TRBV7-9
cdr3_aa: ASSLTSGGSDTQY

cdr3_length: 13
v_call: TRBV5-1
cdr3_aa: ASTTSGGDTGELF

cdr3_length: 16
v_call: TRBV5-1
cdr3_aa: ASSRGVGWQGASTEAF

cdr3_length: 11
v_call: TRBV6-4
cdr3_aa: ASSDLDFYEQY

cdr3_length: 11
v_call: TRBV7-9
cdr3_aa: ASSLADSYEQY

cdr3_length: 13
v_call: TRBV18
cdr3_aa: ASSLGTGNQETQY

cdr3_length: 13
v_call: TRBV5-4
cdr3_aa: ASRSRGHTTDTQY

cdr3_length: 14
v_call: TRBV5-5
cdr3_aa: ASSAGTGVSGNTIY

cdr3_length: 13
v_call: TRBV9
cdr3_aa: ASSPRDSLGYGYT

cdr3_length: 11
v_call: TRBV28
cdr3_aa: ASSLNRARGYT

cdr3_length: 10
v_call: TRBV6-5
cdr3_aa: ASSYLGGEQF

cdr3_length: 14
v_call: TRBV6-5
cdr3_aa: ASSYSTSWEGTEAF

cdr3_length: 14
v_call: TRBV5-1
cdr3_aa: ASSPPTGTANEKLF

cdr3_length: 13
v_call: TRBV5-6
cdr3_aa: ASSLRPGVGSPLH

cdr3_length: 8
v_call: TRBV5-4
cdr3_aa: ASCGETQY

cdr3_length: 12
v_call: TRBV12-5
cdr3_aa: ASGGGQGKYGYT

cdr3_length: 11
v_call: TRBV28
cdr3_aa: ASSFGGEQPQH

cdr3_length: 14
v_call: TRBV7-9
cdr3_aa: ASSLVQAGQYNEQF

cdr3_length: 15
v_call: TRBV7-6
cdr3_aa: ASSLGLFRGTNEKLF

cdr3_length: 13
v_call: TRBV2
cdr3_aa: ASRAGGSSYNEQF

cdr3_length: 12
v_call: TRBV6-6
cdr3_aa: ASSSGGDEEPQH

cdr3_length: 14
v_call: TRBV18
cdr3_aa: ASSPGQGVSGNTIY

cdr3_length: 13
v_call: TRBV4-2
cdr3_aa: ASSQVSGSAYTQY

cdr3_length: 13
v_call: TRBV6-1
cdr3_aa: ASNYPRDGAYEQY

cdr3_length: 12
v_call: TRBV18
cdr3_aa: ASSPMGWADTQY

cdr3_length: 14
v_call: TRBV4-1
cdr3_aa: ASSQEGRNSNQPQH

cdr3_length: 11
v_call: TRBV10-3
cdr3_aa: AISESGPDEQY

cdr3_length: 12
v_call: TRBV11-2
cdr3_aa: ASSPGLAALYQY

cdr3_length: 13
v_call: TRBV18
cdr3_aa: ASSPPSRATDTQY

cdr3_length: 11
v_call: TRBV11-2
cdr3_aa: ASSLGQGIEAF